This T cell receptor (beta chain) appears in the sequencing data of a study of blood T cell repertoires in COVID-19 (dated by TCRdb to 2020 to 2021). In the study overall: Collaborator samples came from the United States, Italy and Spain and covered acute and convalescent phases of COVID-19. The material from the prospective study consisted of cDNA or gDNA derived from T cells, B-cell-depleted T cells, or PBMCs. Deeply sampled blood TCRbeta repertoires from subjects exposed to, actively infected with, or recovered from COVID-19 were included in the dataset. A freely available public database, intended as a resource for researchers studying the immune response to SARS-CoV-2, is where the repertoires were released. The samples were drawn from two sources: the first 160 participants of the ongoing ImmuneRACE study, and over 950 subjects contributed by 6 global collaborators. A de-identified subject ID, COVID-19 status, age in years and sex were almost always included in the sample metadata. Where available, HLA class I and class II types were obtained from metadata supplied by the sample provider rather than from assay-based typing. General findings and caveats noted by the study authors: The amount of clinical and demographic metadata varied by source and participant and was provided uncurated.

TCRbeta CDR3 regions were amplified from genomic DNA using the immunoSEQ Assay, a bias-controlled multiplex PCR. Concerning the study's data processing: The number of nucleated cells in each sample was estimated by amplification of reference gene primers within the assay. To quantify the absolute abundance of each unique TCRbeta CDR3 rearrangement, sequence reads were collapsed and filtered. For each sample, productive Simpson clonality was calculated as the square root of Simpson's diversity index across productive rearrangements. TCRdb carries this immuneACCESS record with in-frame sequences only. Its versions omit some clonotypes, under half of them owing to an unresolved V gene in the studies checked, with the rest unexplained. V and J calls and clone size are as listed in that table; D and trimming were resolved from the DNA. Here the sample has 68,000 or so clones; around nine tenths occur a single time. Approximately 7% of the sample belongs to the ten largest clones.

CDR1 and CDR2, looked up from the germline V gene (reference sequence), are SSHAT and FNYEAQ. Here V drops 5 bases and J drops 1 base, and the junction holds 4 bases not matched to any gene. From the cysteine up to the phenylalanine, the CDR3 has a length of 15 residues. Only the CDR3 DNA is retained, 45 bases long and in frame from the first base. Notes on this clone: Its antigen is currently not known. No base quality information exists; no much larger clone differs at one position.

The collaborating institutions used their own protocols to collect whole blood in K2EDTA tubes. Collaborator samples were shipped for TCRbeta analysis as frozen whole blood, isolated PBMCs, or DNA extracted from either sample type. Sequenced sample: peripheral blood. The sequence was collected from a man aged 45 to 65 with active COVID-19. The chain joins TRBV7-7 to TRBJ2-7; 11 of the junction bases match TRBD1. The CDR3 loop reads CASSKGTGGSYEQYF. The nucleotide sequence reads TGTGCCAGCAGCAAAGGGACAGGGGGATCCTACGAGCAGTACTTC.